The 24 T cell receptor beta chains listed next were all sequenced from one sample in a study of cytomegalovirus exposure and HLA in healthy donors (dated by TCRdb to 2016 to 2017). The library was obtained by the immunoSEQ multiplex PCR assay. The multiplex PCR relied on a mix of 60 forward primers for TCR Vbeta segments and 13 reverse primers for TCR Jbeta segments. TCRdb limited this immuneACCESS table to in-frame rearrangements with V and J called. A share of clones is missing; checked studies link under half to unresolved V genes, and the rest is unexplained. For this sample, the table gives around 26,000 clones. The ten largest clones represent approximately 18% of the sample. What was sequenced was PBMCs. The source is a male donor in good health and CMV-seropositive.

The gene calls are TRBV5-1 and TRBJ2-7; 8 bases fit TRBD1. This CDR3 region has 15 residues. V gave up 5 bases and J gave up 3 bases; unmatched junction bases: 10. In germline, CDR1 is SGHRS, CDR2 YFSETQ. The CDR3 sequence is CASRTGTGQVYEQYF. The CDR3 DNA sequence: TGCGCCAGCAGAACTGGGACGGGACAGGTCTACGAGCAGTACTTC.

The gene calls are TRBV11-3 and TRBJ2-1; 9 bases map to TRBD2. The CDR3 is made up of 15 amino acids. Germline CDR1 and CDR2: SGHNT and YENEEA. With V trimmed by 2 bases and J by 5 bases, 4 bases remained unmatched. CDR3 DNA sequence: TGTGCCAGCAGCTTAAGCGGGAGGAGCGACAATGAGCAGTTCTTC. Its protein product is CASSLSGRSDNEQFF.

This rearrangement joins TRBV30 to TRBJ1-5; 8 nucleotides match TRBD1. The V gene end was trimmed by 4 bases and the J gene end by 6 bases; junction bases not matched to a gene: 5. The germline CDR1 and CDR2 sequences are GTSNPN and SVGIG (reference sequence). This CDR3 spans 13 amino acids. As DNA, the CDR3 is TGTGCCTGGACAGGGGGCTTTGGTCAGCCCCAGCATTTT. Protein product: CAWTGGFGQPQHF.

The CDR3 sequence is CASSRGGGTDTQYF. The CDR3 bases are TGCGCCAGCAGTCGAGGGGGTGGTACAGATACGCAGTATTTT. V and J are TRBV4-1 and TRBJ2-3; tentatively, D is TRBD1 (6 bases). Looked up from germline, CDR1 is MGHRA and CDR2 is YSYEKL. The V end lost 6 bases, the J end lost 3 bases, and 13 bases lay between the germline ends. The CDR3 extends over 14 amino acids.

DNA of the CDR3: TGTGCCAGCAGTCCGTCTCGGACAGGGGGAAGGGAGACCCAGTACTTC. Translation gives CASSPSRTGGRETQYF. This chain joins TRBV27 and TRBJ2-5; 10 nucleotides match TRBD1. With 5 bases clipped from V and 5 bases from J, the junction kept 11 bases outside the gene matches. The CDR3 loop spans 16 amino acids. The germline CDR1 and CDR2 sequences are MNHEY and SMNVEV (reference sequence).

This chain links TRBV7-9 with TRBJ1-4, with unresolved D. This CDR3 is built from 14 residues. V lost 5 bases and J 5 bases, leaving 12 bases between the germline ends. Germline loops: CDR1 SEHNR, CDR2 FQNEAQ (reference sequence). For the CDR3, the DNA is TGTGCCAGCAGCCCCGGGAAAGGAAATGAAAAACTGTTTTTT. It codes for CASSPGKGNEKLFF.

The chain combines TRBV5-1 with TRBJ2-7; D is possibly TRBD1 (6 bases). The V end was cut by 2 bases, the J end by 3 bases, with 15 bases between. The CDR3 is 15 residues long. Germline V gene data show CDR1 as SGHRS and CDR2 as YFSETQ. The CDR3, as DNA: TGCGCCAGCAGCTTCCGACAGGACCTATTCTACGAGCAGTACTTC. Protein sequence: CASSFRQDLFYEQYF.

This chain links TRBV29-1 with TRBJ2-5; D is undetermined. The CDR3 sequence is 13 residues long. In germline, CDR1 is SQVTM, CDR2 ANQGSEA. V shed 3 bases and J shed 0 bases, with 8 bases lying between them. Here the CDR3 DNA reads TGCAGCGTTGATTTCAGTAACCAAGAGACCCAGTACTTC. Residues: CSVDFSNQETQYF.

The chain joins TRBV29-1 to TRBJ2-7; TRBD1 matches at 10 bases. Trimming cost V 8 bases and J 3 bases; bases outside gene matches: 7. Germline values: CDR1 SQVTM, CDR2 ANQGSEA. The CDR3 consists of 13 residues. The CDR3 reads CSTGTGEGYEQYF. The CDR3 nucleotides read TGCAGCACAGGGACAGGGGAAGGCTACGAGCAGTACTTC.

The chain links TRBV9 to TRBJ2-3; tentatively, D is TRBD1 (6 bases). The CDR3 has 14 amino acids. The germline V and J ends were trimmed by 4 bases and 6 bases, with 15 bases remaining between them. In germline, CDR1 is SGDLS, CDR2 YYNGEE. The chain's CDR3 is CASSPTRGKDTQYF. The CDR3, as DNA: TGTGCCAGCAGCCCAACGAGGGGGAAGGATACGCAGTATTTT. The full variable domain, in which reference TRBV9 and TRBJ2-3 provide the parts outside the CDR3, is DSGVTQTPKHLITATGQRVTLRCSPRSGDLSVYWYQQSLDQGLQFLIQYYNGEERAKGNILERFSAQQFPDLHSELNLSSLELGDSALYFCASSPTRGKDTQYFGPGTRLTVL.

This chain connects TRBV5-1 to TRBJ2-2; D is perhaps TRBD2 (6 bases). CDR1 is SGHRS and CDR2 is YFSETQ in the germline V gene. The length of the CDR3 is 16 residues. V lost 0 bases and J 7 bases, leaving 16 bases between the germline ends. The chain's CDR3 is CASSLVLGTLGGELFF. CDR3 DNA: TGCGCCAGCAGCTTGGTGCTTGGGACTCTCGGCGGGGAGCTGTTTTTT.

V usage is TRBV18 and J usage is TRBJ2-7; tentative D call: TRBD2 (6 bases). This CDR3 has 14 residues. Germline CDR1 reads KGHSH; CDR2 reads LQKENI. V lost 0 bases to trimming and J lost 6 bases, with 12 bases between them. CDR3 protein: CASSPPGGKGEQYF. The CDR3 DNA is TGTGCCAGCTCACCACCAGGCGGGAAGGGCGAGCAGTACTTC.

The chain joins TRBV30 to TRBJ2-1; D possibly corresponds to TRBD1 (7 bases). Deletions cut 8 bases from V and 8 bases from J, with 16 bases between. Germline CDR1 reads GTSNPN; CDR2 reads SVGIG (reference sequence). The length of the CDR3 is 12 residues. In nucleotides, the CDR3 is TGTGCCGGGACCAGGGGGGCCTATGAGCAGTTCTTC. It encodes CAGTRGAYEQFF.

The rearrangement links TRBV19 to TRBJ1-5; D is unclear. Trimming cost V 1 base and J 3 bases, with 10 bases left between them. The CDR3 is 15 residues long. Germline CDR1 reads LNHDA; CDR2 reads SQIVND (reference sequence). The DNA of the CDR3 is TGTGCCAGTAGTATAGGACTCACGCTCAATCAGCCCCAGCATTTT. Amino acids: CASSIGLTLNQPQHF.

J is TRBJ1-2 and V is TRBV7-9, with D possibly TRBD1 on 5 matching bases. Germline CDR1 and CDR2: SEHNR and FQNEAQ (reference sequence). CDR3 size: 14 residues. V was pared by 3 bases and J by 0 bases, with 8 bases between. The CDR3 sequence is CASSFKGTNYGYTF. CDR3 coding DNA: TGTGCCAGCAGCTTCAAGGGGACTAACTATGGCTACACCTTC.

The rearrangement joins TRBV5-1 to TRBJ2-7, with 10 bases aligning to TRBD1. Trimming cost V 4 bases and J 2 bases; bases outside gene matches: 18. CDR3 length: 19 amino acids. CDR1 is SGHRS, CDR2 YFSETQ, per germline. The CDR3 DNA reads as TGCGCCAGCAGCCGATCCGGGACAGGGGTCCTGAAATCTACCTACGAGCAGTACTTC. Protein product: CASSRSGTGVLKSTYEQYF.

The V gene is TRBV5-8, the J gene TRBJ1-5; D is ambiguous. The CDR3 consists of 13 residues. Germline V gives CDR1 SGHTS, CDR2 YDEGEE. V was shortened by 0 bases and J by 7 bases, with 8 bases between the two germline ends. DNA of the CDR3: TGTGCCAGCAGCTTGGGACTCAACCAGCCCCAGCATTTT. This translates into CASSLGLNQPQHF.

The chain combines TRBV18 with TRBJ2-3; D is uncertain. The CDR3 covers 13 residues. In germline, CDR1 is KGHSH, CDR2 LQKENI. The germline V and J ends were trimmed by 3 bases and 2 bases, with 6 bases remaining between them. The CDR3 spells CASSPPSTDTQYF. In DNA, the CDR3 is TGTGCCAGCTCACCCCCATCCACAGATACGCAGTATTTT.

Here the CDR3 DNA reads TGTGCCAGCAGTGAACAGGAGAACACTGAAGCTTTCTTT. Translated: CASSEQENTEAFF. This sequence joins TRBV25-1 and TRBJ1-1; D is uncertain. This CDR3 comprises 13 residues. CDR1 MGHDK and CDR2 SYGVNS come from the germline V gene. The ends were cut back, 2 bases at V and 1 base at J, with 5 bases in the middle.

The CDR3 nucleotides are TGTGCCAGCACCATCTCTGGGGCCAACGTCCTGACTTTC. The encoded protein is CASTISGANVLTF. This chain connects TRBV11-1 to TRBJ2-6; no definite D call. The CDR3 has 13 residues. The germline gives CDR1 SGHAT, CDR2 FQDESV (reference sequence). Trimming cost V 7 bases and J 0 bases, with 4 bases left between them.

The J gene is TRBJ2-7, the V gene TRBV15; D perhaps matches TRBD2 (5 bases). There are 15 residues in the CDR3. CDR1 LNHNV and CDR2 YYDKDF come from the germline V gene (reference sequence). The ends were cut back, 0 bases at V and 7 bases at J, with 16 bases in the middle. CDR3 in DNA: TGTGCCACCAGCAGAGATGTTGCGGGCTCAAGTGAGCAGTACTTC. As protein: CATSRDVAGSSEQYF.

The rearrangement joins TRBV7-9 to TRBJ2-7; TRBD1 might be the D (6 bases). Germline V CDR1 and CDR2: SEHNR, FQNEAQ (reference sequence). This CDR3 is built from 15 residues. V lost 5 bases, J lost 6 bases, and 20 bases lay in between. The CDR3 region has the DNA TGTGCCAGCAGCCCCCACCGGACAGCTTCGGGCGAGCAGTACTTC. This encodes CASSPHRTASGEQYF.

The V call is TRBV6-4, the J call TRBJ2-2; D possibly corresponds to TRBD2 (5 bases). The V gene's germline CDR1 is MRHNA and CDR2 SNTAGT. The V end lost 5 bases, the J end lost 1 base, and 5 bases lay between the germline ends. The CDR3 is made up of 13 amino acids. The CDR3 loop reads CASSSGNTGELFF. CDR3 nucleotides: TGTGCCAGCAGTAGCGGGAACACCGGGGAGCTGTTTTTT.

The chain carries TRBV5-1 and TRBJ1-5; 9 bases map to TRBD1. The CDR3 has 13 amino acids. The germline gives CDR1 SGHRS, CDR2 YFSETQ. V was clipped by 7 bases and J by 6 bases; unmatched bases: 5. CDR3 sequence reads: CASGDRAGQPQHF. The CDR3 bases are TGCGCCAGCGGGGACAGGGCGGGTCAGCCCCAGCATTTT.